A single sample is the source of the 4 T cell receptor beta chains below, sequenced in a study of shared clonotypes between healthy human individuals. Some clones are missing from TCRdb's copy, which holds only in-frame ones; the method was immunoSEQ multiplex PCR. The sample records around 600,000 clones, 97% being singletons. The sample comprised naive CD4+ T cells sorted from blood. Subset denoted: CD45RA+ positively selected. These receptors were taken from a woman in her twenties or thirties in good health.

V and J are TRBV27 and TRBJ1-3; D unresolved. From germline, CDR1 is MNHEY and CDR2 SMNVEV (reference sequence). The CDR3 length is 14 residues. Trimming took off 3 bases at V and 2 bases at J, with 8 bases between the two ends. CDR3 residues: CASSFLGTGNTIYF. CDR3 DNA sequence: TGTGCCAGCAGTTTTTTGGGGACTGGAAACACCATATATTTT.

The genes are TRBV2 and TRBJ1-5; 8 bases map to TRBD1. The germline V gene encodes CDR1 SNHLY and CDR2 FYNNEI. The CDR3 runs 15 residues. J was trimmed by 6 bases and V by 7 bases; bases with no gene match: 11. CDR3 protein: CASIEDRVGFQPQHF. Here the CDR3 DNA reads TGTGCCAGCATTGAGGACAGGGTCGGGTTTCAGCCCCAGCATTTT.

The V call is TRBV5-1, the J call TRBJ1-3; no clear D. The CDR3 sequence is 15 residues long. Deletions cut 0 bases from V and 0 bases from J, with 7 bases between. Germline V lookup: CDR1 SGHRS, CDR2 YFSETQ. The CDR3 is CASSLVPHSGNTIYF. DNA of the CDR3: TGCGCCAGCAGCTTGGTTCCACACTCTGGAAACACCATATATTTT. Full variable domain (remainder filled in from reference TRBV5-1 and TRBJ1-3): KAGVTQTPRYLIKTRGQQVTLSCSPISGHRSVSWYQQTPGQGLQFLFEYFSETQRNKGNFPGRFSGRQFSNSRSEMNVSTLELGDSALYLCASSLVPHSGNTIYFGEGSWLTVV.

CDR3 bases: TGTGCCAGCAGTCCCGGTGGGCTGTACAATGAGCAGTTCTTC. This encodes CASSPGGLYNEQFF. The V and J genes are TRBV28 and TRBJ2-1; D uncertain. The CDR3 runs to 14 residues. Germline CDR1 and CDR2: MDHEN and SYDVKM. V was cut by 5 bases and J by 4 bases, with 12 bases left in between.